These 13 T cell receptor beta chains originate from one sample sequenced in a study of OX40 agonist ivuxolimab in advanced cancers. Clones were sequenced by immunoSEQ multiplex PCR, and TCRdb holds only the in-frame ones, with some missing. Of about 78,000 clones listed, 85% to 95% are singletons. Material: CD4+ or CD8+ T cells sorted from blood, obtained in a trial of the OX40 agonist ivuxolimab. The receptors shown here come from an adult with an advanced solid tumor such as melanoma, head and neck, liver or kidney cancer.

The rearrangement links TRBV7-2 to TRBJ1-5; TRBD1 is a possible D gene (6 bases). The V end was cut by 6 bases, the J end by 1 base, with 13 bases between. Germline assignment: CDR1 SGHTA and CDR2 FQGNSA. This CDR3 is 15 amino acids long. The CDR3 spells CASSLQGESNQPQHF. The CDR3 nucleotides read TGTGCCAGCAGTCTACAGGGAGAGAGCAATCAGCCCCAGCATTTT.

This chain links TRBV7-2 with TRBJ2-5; tentatively, D is TRBD1 or TRBD2 (7 bases each). Between the trimmed V and J ends, which lost 1 base and 9 bases, there was a span of 21 bases. The germline CDR1 and CDR2 sequences are SGHTA and FQGNSA. The CDR3 loop spans 16 amino acids. CDR3 amino acids: CASSLEGRGGPWPQYF. As DNA, the CDR3 is TGTGCCAGCAGCTTAGAAGGCAGGGGGGGGCCTTGGCCCCAGTACTTC.

This chain connects TRBV4-1 to TRBJ2-2; 10 bases agree with TRBD1. J lost 5 bases, V lost 0 bases, and 6 bases had no gene match. Looked up from germline, CDR1 is MGHRA and CDR2 is YSYEKL. CDR3 length: 17 residues. The CDR3 DNA follows: TGCGCCAGCAGCCAAGACCGGGACAGGGGTTCAACCGGGGAGCTGTTTTTT. This translates into CASSQDRDRGSTGELFF.

Of note for this clone: Compared with germline, one end of the junction differs, possibly owing to a read error. J is TRBJ2-3 and V is TRBV27; D possibly corresponds to TRBD2 (5 bases). There are 13 residues in the CDR3. Germline V gene data show CDR1 as MNHEY and CDR2 as SMNVEV (reference sequence). CDR3 sequence (DNA): TGTGCCAGCAGTTTGGTGCGGGCAGATGCGCAGTATTTT. Protein sequence: CASSLVRADAQYF.

This chain uses TRBV19 with TRBJ1-6, with D maybe TRBD1 (5 bases). Trimming shortened V by 3 bases and J by 0 bases, and 9 bases separated the two germline ends. This CDR3 region has 16 residues. CDR1 LNHDA and CDR2 SQIVND come from the germline V gene (reference sequence). The CDR3 DNA sequence: TGTGCCAGTAGTATCGGAGACAGCTCCTATAATTCACCCCTCCACTTT. Encoded protein: CASSIGDSSYNSPLHF. Based on the CDR3 plus reference TRBV19 and TRBJ1-6, the full variable domain is DGGITQSPKYLFRKEGQNVTLSCEQNLNHDAMYWYRQDPGQGLRLIYYSQIVNDFQKGDIAEGYSVSREKKESFPLTVTSAQKNPTAFYLCASSIGDSSYNSPLHFGNGTRLTVT.

This clone turned up a few times. V usage is TRBV11-2 and J usage is TRBJ2-3; no definite D call. Germline CDR1 SGHAT, CDR2 FQNNGV. V was pared by 5 bases and J by 6 bases, with 9 bases between. This CDR3 is 12 amino acids long. In DNA, the CDR3 is TGTGCCAGCAGCCCGTATGGGGATACGCAGTATTTT. It translates to CASSPYGDTQYF.

The rearrangement joins TRBV19 to TRBJ2-1; 10 bases map to TRBD2. The length of the CDR3 is 16 residues. With V trimmed by 5 bases and J by 1 base, 5 bases remained unmatched. CDR1 is LNHDA and CDR2 is SQIVND in the germline V gene (reference sequence). CDR3 protein: CASSPLAGASYNEQFF. Written as DNA, the CDR3 is TGTGCCAGTAGTCCGCTAGCGGGGGCGTCCTACAATGAGCAGTTCTTC.

The chain is built from TRBV5-1 and TRBJ2-1; 12 positions agree with TRBD2. Germline trimming cut 4 bases from V and 0 bases from J; bases unmatched to any gene: 5. Germline-derived CDR1 and CDR2 are SGHRS and YFSETQ. CDR3 length equals 17 residues. The CDR3: CASSLSSGRDSYNEQFF. The CDR3 DNA follows: TGCGCCAGCAGCCTATCTAGCGGGAGGGACTCCTACAATGAGCAGTTCTTC.

There are a few counts of this clone. This chain joins TRBV30 and TRBJ1-5; 7 bases map to TRBD1. CDR1 and CDR2 from the germline V gene are GTSNPN and SVGIG (reference sequence). V dropped 1 base and J dropped 7; count of bases not matched to a gene: 7. This CDR3 has 14 residues. The CDR3 nucleotides are TGTGCCTGGAGTGGGGAACAGGGGAACCAGCCCCAGCATTTT. Encoded protein: CAWSGEQGNQPQHF.

This clone was detected only once. This chain links TRBV10-3 with TRBJ2-7; D possibly corresponds to TRBD1 (5 bases). Germline V CDR1 and CDR2: ENHRY, SYGVKD. The CDR3 has 14 amino acids. Deletions cut 0 bases from V and 2 bases from J, with 8 bases between. The CDR3 DNA is TGTGCCATCAGTGAGTCTACAGGAACCTACGAGCAGTACTTC. Its translation: CAISESTGTYEQYF.

The V call is TRBV7-9, the J call TRBJ1-1; D gene ambiguous. This CDR3 region has 13 residues. With 1 base removed from V and 4 bases from J, the gap between germline ends came to 7 bases. Looked up from germline, CDR1 is SEHNR and CDR2 is FQNEAQ (reference sequence). This CDR3 reads CASSLVVSTEAFF. The CDR3 DNA follows: TGTGCCAGCAGCTTAGTGGTGAGCACTGAAGCTTTCTTT.

Worth noting for this clone: One junction end disagrees with the germline gene, perhaps due to a read error. This rearrangement joins TRBV10-3 to TRBJ2-3, with D unresolved. Germline V gene data show CDR1 as ENHRY and CDR2 as SYGVKD. The CDR3 length is 14 residues. CDR3 sequence: CAISVLGTTDSQYF. CDR3 bases: TGTGCCATCAGTGTGTTAGGTACCACAGATTCGCAGTATTTT.

The genes are TRBV18 and TRBJ1-1, with 9 bases aligning to TRBD1. The J segment lost 3 bases and the V segment lost 6 bases, leaving 11 bases of the junction unmatched. CDR3 length equals 16 residues. Germline lookup yields CDR1 KGHSH and CDR2 LQKENI. CDR3 DNA sequence: TGTGCCAGCTCGCCTAGCGGGACAGGGATAGACACTGAAGCTTTCTTT. Its translation: CASSPSGTGIDTEAFF.